This is a list of T cell receptor beta chains from one sample in a study of shared clonotypes between healthy human individuals. Only in-frame clones appear in the TCRdb table, and some are missing; sequencing was by immunoSEQ multiplex PCR. Among over 1.4 million clones listed, roughly 96% were seen once. The sequencing sample was made of naive CD4+ T cells sorted from blood. The receptors stem from a man younger than 45 in good health. Both conserved end residues are part of each CDR3. A D gene is named only where the DNA matches it firmly.

V gene	D gene	J gene	CDR3 protein	CDR3 DNA
TRBV10-3	NA	TRBJ2-7	CAISGNSHEQYF	TGTGCCATCAGTGGAAACAGTCACGAGCAGTACTTC
TRBV5-1	NA	TRBJ2-1	CASSLDGSLRYNEQFF	TGCGCCAGCAGCTTGGACGGGAGTTTGAGGTACAATGAGCAGTTCTTC
TRBV28	NA	TRBJ2-3	CASSLWGNTDTQYF	TGTGCCAGCAGTTTATGGGGGAACACAGATACGCAGTATTTT
TRBV7-2	TRBD1	TRBJ1-1	CASRQGTDRARAFF	TGTGCCAGCAGACAAGGAACCGACAGGGCCAGAGCTTTCTTT
TRBV5-1	TRBD1	TRBJ2-5	CASSQQGEETQYF	TGCGCCAGCAGCCAACAGGGGGAAGAGACCCAGTACTTC
TRBV27	TRBD2	TRBJ2-7	CASSPRLAGIRWNEQYF	TGTGCCAGCAGTCCCAGACTAGCGGGGATCCGGTGGAACGAGCAGTACTTC
TRBV9	TRBD2	TRBJ2-5	CASSVDPPAGLQETQYF	TGTGCCAGCAGCGTAGACCCCCCAGCGGGACTACAAGAGACCCAGTACTTC
TRBV28	TRBD1	TRBJ2-3	CASRSGTGNTDTQYF	TGTGCCAGCAGGTCCGGGACAGGGAACACAGATACGCAGTATTTT
TRBV5-6	NA	TRBJ2-5	CASSRDQGETQYF	TGTGCCAGCAGCAGAGATCAGGGAGAGACCCAGTACTTC
TRBV5-1	NA	TRBJ2-1	CASLRDWTYNEQFF	TGCGCCAGCCTAAGAGATTGGACCTACAATGAGCAGTTCTTC
TRBV5-4	NA	TRBJ2-2	CASSPIQGRNTGELFF	TGTGCCAGCAGCCCAATTCAGGGAAGAAATACCGGGGAGCTGTTTTTT
TRBV10-3	NA	TRBJ2-3	CAIGVGTDTQYF	TGTGCCATCGGGGTGGGCACAGATACGCAGTATTTT
TRBV4-3	NA	TRBJ1-1	CASSQDRTRNTEAFF	TGCGCCAGCAGCCAAGACAGGACGAGGAACACTGAAGCTTTCTTT